A selection of T cell receptor beta chains follows, all from one sample in a study of OX40 agonist ivuxolimab in advanced cancers. This table comes from immunoSEQ multiplex PCR, and its TCRdb copy is limited to in-frame clones, with some not included. The data contain tens of thousands of clones, 80% to 90% of them singletons. The starting material was CD4+ or CD8+ T cells sorted from blood, obtained in a trial of the OX40 agonist ivuxolimab. Source of these receptors: an adult with an advanced solid tumor such as melanoma, head and neck, liver or kidney cancer. Both conserved end residues are part of each CDR3. The D gene is left open where the match is weak. Clone size, where shown, is once, few, many, or a class for clones that have expanded.

v_gene	d_gene	j_gene	abundance	CDR3aa	CDR3nt
TRBV29-1	-	TRBJ2-7	-	CSVRDRTSSYEQYF	TGCAGCGTTAGGGACCGAACCAGCTCCTACGAGCAGTACTTC
TRBV10-3	-	TRBJ2-1	-	CAIKRDFASYNEQFF	TGTGCAATAAAACGGGACTTCGCATCTTACAATGAGCAGTTCTTC
TRBV6-6	-	TRBJ1-1	-	CASSYIPGINTEAFF	TGTGCCAGCAGTTACATTCCAGGGATTAACACTGAAGCTTTCTTT
TRBV5-4	-	TRBJ1-2	-	CASSLSQRTYGYTF	TGTGCCAGCAGCTTGTCCCAGCGGACCTATGGCTACACCTTC
TRBV11-2	-	TRBJ1-1	-	CASSLHGGMNTEAFF	TGTGCCAGCAGCTTACATGGTGGTATGAACACTGAAGCTTTCTTT
TRBV29-1	TRBD1	TRBJ1-1	-	CSTRQGAIPTEAFF	TGCAGTACCCGACAGGGGGCGATTCCCACTGAAGCTTTCTTT
TRBV5-5	-	TRBJ1-2	-	CASSQTASTNYGYTF	TGTGCCAGCAGCCAGACCGCGAGTACTAACTATGGCTACACCTTC
TRBV2	-	TRBJ2-5	-	CASQAGLGTQYF	TGTGCCAGCCAGGCCGGGTTGGGGACCCAGTACTTC
TRBV6-1	TRBD2	TRBJ2-3	-	CASSVLAGGADTQYF	TGTGCCAGCAGTGTATTAGCGGGAGGGGCGGATACGCAGTATTTT
TRBV10-3	TRBD1	TRBJ2-7	-	CATYPSGDRAEEQYF	TGTGCCACCTACCCCTCCGGGGACAGGGCGGAGGAGCAGTACTTC
TRBV7-9	-	TRBJ2-3	-	CASSLLGGDTQYF	TGTGCCAGCAGCCTCTTGGGGGGAGATACGCAGTATTTT
TRBV28	-	TRBJ2-5	once	CASSLRETQYF	TGTGCCAGCAGTTTGCGAGAGACCCAGTACTTC
TRBV5-1	TRBD2	TRBJ2-1	once	CASTPGGLGLYNEQFF	TGCGCCAGCACCCCGGGGGGACTAGGGCTTTACAATGAGCAGTTCTTC
TRBV27	-	TRBJ2-2	-	CASSTLPGANTGELFF	TGTGCCAGCAGCACCCTTCCCGGGGCGAACACCGGGGAGCTGTTTTTT
TRBV13	-	TRBJ1-1	-	CASRGVMFMNTEAFF	TGTGCCAGCAGGGGGGTCATGTTCATGAACACTGAAGCTTTCTTT
TRBV28	TRBD2	TRBJ2-3	-	CATGLEVATQYF	TGTGCCACTGGACTAGAAGTAGCGACGCAGTATTTT
TRBV28	-	TRBJ2-7	-	CASSLMGGSSSYEQYF	TGTGCCAGCAGTTTAATGGGCGGGTCAAGCTCCTACGAGCAGTACTTC
TRBV7-2	TRBD2	TRBJ2-1	-	CASSQVRISGGYNEQFF	TGTGCCAGCAGCCAAGTACGGATTAGCGGGGGCTACAATGAGCAGTTCTTC
TRBV5-4	-	TRBJ2-7	-	CASSLLAGSYEQYF	TGTGCCAGCAGCTTGCTAGCCGGCTCCTACGAGCAGTACTTC
TRBV2	-	TRBJ1-2	once	CASSGRDYGYTF	TGTGCCAGCAGTGGACGGGACTATGGCTACACCTTC
TRBV28	-	TRBJ1-5	once	CASSLVSGGYQPQHF	TGTGCCAGCAGTTTAGTGTCGGGAGGCTATCAGCCCCAGCATTTT
TRBV28	-	TRBJ1-4	-	CASRTGGSGVEKLFF	TGTGCCAGCAGGACCGGGGGGTCAGGGGTTGAAAAACTGTTTTTT
TRBV6-5	TRBD1	TRBJ1-1	-	CASSFQGGEAFF	TGTGCCAGCAGTTTTCAGGGGGGTGAAGCTTTCTTT
TRBV30	-	TRBJ2-1	once	CAWSGKRGGNEQFF	TGTGCCTGGAGTGGTAAGAGAGGGGGTAATGAGCAGTTCTTC
TRBV28	-	TRBJ1-2	-	CASSRSGTDYGYTF	TGTGCCAGCAGTCGATCCGGGACGGACTATGGCTACACCTTC
TRBV5-4	-	TRBJ1-6	-	CASKGRIGQVDSPLHF	TGTGCCAGCAAAGGGAGAATTGGACAAGTGGATTCACCCCTCCACTTT
TRBV19	-	TRBJ2-2	-	CASSSMGGGELFF	TGTGCCAGTAGCTCAATGGGGGGCGGGGAGCTGTTTTTT
TRBV9	-	TRBJ2-7	once	CASSANPQPGLNEQYF	TGTGCCAGCAGCGCGAACCCTCAACCGGGACTTAACGAGCAGTACTTC
TRBV11-2	-	TRBJ2-3	-	CASSLSAGKITQYF	TGTGCCAGCAGCTTATCCGCAGGGAAGATTACGCAGTATTTT
TRBV7-6	TRBD1	TRBJ2-5	-	CASSNRGETQYF	TGTGCCAGCAGCAACAGGGGTGAGACCCAGTACTTC
TRBV5-4	TRBD1	TRBJ2-1	-	CASSRGSGTGSDNEQFF	TGTGCCAGCAGCCGAGGGTCCGGGACAGGGTCGGACAATGAGCAGTTCTTC
TRBV11-2	TRBD2	TRBJ2-7	-	CASSHPVIAGFEAIYEQYF	TGTGCCAGCAGCCACCCGGTCATAGCGGGTTTCGAAGCTATTTACGAGCAGTACTTC
TRBV5-4	-	TRBJ1-2	-	CASSLDPGGPYGYTF	TGTGCCAGCAGTCTCGACCCCGGTGGCCCCTATGGCTACACCTTC
TRBV28	-	TRBJ2-2	-	CASSLGGAGTGELFF	TGTGCCAGCAGTTTGGGGGGCGCGGGCACCGGGGAGCTGTTTTTT
TRBV5-4	-	TRBJ2-7	-	CASSFRGVEQYF	TGTGCCAGCAGCTTTCGAGGAGTTGAGCAGTACTTC
TRBV6-6	TRBD1	TRBJ2-3	-	CASRLTGGTDTQYF	TGTGCCAGCAGGCTAACAGGGGGGACCGATACGCAGTATTTT
TRBV27	-	TRBJ1-3	-	CASRLQGSAGNTIYF	TGTGCCAGCAGATTGCAGGGGTCTGCTGGAAACACCATATATTTT
TRBV4-1	TRBD1	TRBJ2-5	-	CASSQGTGGFWETQYF	TGCGCCAGCAGCCAAGGAACAGGGGGCTTTTGGGAGACCCAGTACTTC
TRBV6-5	-	TRBJ2-3	-	CASRRQDTDTQYF	TGTGCCAGCAGGAGACAGGACACAGATACGCAGTATTTT
TRBV28	-	TRBJ1-5	-	CASSLGQPQHF	TGTGCCAGCAGTTTAGGACAGCCCCAGCATTTT
TRBV7-9	TRBD2	TRBJ2-1	-	CASKRDSYNEQFF	TGTGCCAGTAAGCGGGACTCCTACAATGAGCAGTTCTTC
TRBV5-8	-	TRBJ2-2	-	CASSPGTRNTGELFF	TGTGCCAGCAGCCCCGGGACGAGGAACACCGGGGAGCTGTTTTTT
TRBV30	-	TRBJ1-5	few	CAWTQGFGNQPQHF	TGTGCCTGGACACAGGGTTTTGGCAATCAGCCCCAGCATTTT
TRBV11-3	-	TRBJ2-2	-	CASSPLWGSNTGELFF	TGTGCCAGCAGCCCCCTTTGGGGGTCGAACACCGGGGAGCTGTTTTTT
TRBV14	-	TRBJ2-7	once	CASSAAAVISYEQYF	TGTGCCAGCAGCGCTGCGGCAGTCATCTCCTACGAGCAGTACTTC
TRBV28	-	TRBJ2-7	-	CASSEGNTYTYEQYF	TGTGCCAGCAGCGAAGGAAACACCTATACCTACGAGCAGTACTTC
TRBV29-1	TRBD2	TRBJ2-7	-	CSAWTSGSYEQYF	TGCAGCGCCTGGACTAGCGGGAGTTACGAGCAGTACTTC
TRBV7-6	-	TRBJ2-7	-	CASSLGQGQYF	TGTGCCAGCAGCTTAGGGCAGGGGCAGTACTTC
TRBV6-5	TRBD2	TRBJ2-1	-	CASERGEQFF	TGTGCCAGCGAGCGGGGTGAGCAGTTCTTC
TRBV6-6	TRBD1	TRBJ2-1	-	CASRDPGQGMHNEQFF	TGTGCCAGCAGAGACCCGGGACAGGGGATGCACAATGAGCAGTTCTTC
TRBV19	-	TRBJ1-3	-	CASTQQGPRGNTIYF	TGTGCCAGTACCCAACAGGGCCCACGTGGAAACACCATATATTTT
TRBV28	-	TRBJ2-5	-	CASRGRPKETQYF	TGTGCCAGCAGGGGTCGACCCAAAGAGACCCAGTACTTC
TRBV6-5	TRBD1	TRBJ2-1	-	CASSQDRGMYNEQFF	TGTGCCAGCAGTCAGGACAGGGGGATGTACAATGAGCAGTTCTTC